These T cell receptor beta chains were read from a single sample in a study of blood T cell repertoires in COVID-19. Only in-frame clones appear in the TCRdb table, and some are missing; sequencing was by immunoSEQ multiplex PCR. The profile covers more than 300,000 clones, with roughly 90% appearing a single time and around 6.6% taken by the ten largest. Sequenced material: peripheral blood. The source is a man in his late teens or twenties who had recovered from COVID-19. CDR3s leave out the opening cysteine and the closing phenylalanine or tryptophan. The D gene is left open where the match is weak. Clone sizes are given selectively: once, few, many, or a class where the clone is expanded.

v_gene: TRBV4-3; d_gene: TRBD2; len: 19; abundance: .; CDR3aa: ASSLQLAGGSRLSSYNEQF
v_gene: TRBV4-2; d_gene: .; len: 11; abundance: few; CDR3aa: ASSQIQGGEQY
v_gene: TRBV10-3; d_gene: TRBD1; len: 13; abundance: .; CDR3aa: AISDGQGVDSPLH
v_gene: TRBV19; d_gene: .; len: 13; abundance: .; CDR3aa: ASSVARVNTGELF
v_gene: TRBV20-1; d_gene: .; len: 12; abundance: .; CDR3aa: SASEGSSGNTIY
v_gene: TRBV30; d_gene: .; len: 11; abundance: .; CDR3aa: AWSVEVYYGYT
v_gene: TRBV2; d_gene: TRBD2; len: 13; abundance: .; CDR3aa: ASSPGGGGQETQY
v_gene: TRBV6-5; d_gene: TRBD1; len: 12; abundance: once; CDR3aa: ASRAIGTVSEAF
v_gene: TRBV5-1; d_gene: .; len: 11; abundance: .; CDR3aa: ASSLAGNTEAF
v_gene: TRBV11-2; d_gene: TRBD2; len: 13; abundance: once; CDR3aa: ASSFSTSEGETQY
v_gene: TRBV16; d_gene: .; len: 11; abundance: few; CDR3aa: ASSPSGGTEAF
v_gene: TRBV7-9; d_gene: .; len: 12; abundance: .; CDR3aa: ASRVAGITDTQY
v_gene: TRBV2; d_gene: TRBD2; len: 12; abundance: .; CDR3aa: ASSDMRGTYEQY
v_gene: TRBV9; d_gene: .; len: 12; abundance: .; CDR3aa: ASSSKTGRETQY
v_gene: TRBV6-5; d_gene: .; len: 13; abundance: once; CDR3aa: ASSYSRGSGNTIY
v_gene: TRBV27; d_gene: TRBD1; len: 12; abundance: .; CDR3aa: LSRDRDRNTEAF
v_gene: TRBV14; d_gene: .; len: 12; abundance: .; CDR3aa: ASKLQGASYEQY
v_gene: TRBV4-2; d_gene: TRBD2; len: 13; abundance: .; CDR3aa: ASGRTSGGINEQF
v_gene: TRBV5-1; d_gene: .; len: 15; abundance: .; CDR3aa: ASSLAPRQTTNYGYT
v_gene: TRBV18; d_gene: TRBD2; len: 15; abundance: .; CDR3aa: ASSPKLDSGREDTQY
v_gene: TRBV3-1/TRBV3-2; d_gene: .; len: 10; abundance: .; CDR3aa: ASSSDTYEQY
v_gene: TRBV25-1; d_gene: .; len: 12; abundance: .; CDR3aa: ASSAGVSNQPQH